The 8 T cell receptor beta chains below were found in one sample sequenced in a study of blood T cell repertoires in COVID-19. Measured with immunoSEQ multiplex PCR; TCRdb has only the in-frame clones, and not every one. Here the sample spans 310,000 or so clones, approximately 93% being singletons. Sequencing used peripheral blood. These TCRs come from a woman aged 25-40 years with COVID-19, enrolled during active disease.

The V gene is TRBV28, the J gene TRBJ2-7, with 7 positions matching TRBD2. This CDR3 contains 15 residues. J was trimmed by 2 bases and V by 10 bases; bases with no gene match: 14. Germline loops: CDR1 MDHEN, CDR2 SYDVKM. CDR3 in amino acids: CATNHLSSGTYEQYF. DNA of the CDR3: TGTGCCACCAACCATTTGTCTAGCGGAACCTACGAGCAGTACTTC.

This clone has a single count. The rearrangement uses TRBV27 and TRBJ1-6; D call uncertain. The germline V gene has CDR1 MNHEY and CDR2 SMNVEV (reference sequence). V was clipped by 0 bases and J by 6 bases, with 18 bases between them. The CDR3 has 18 residues. The chain's CDR3 is CASSLSTAQSGSNSPLHF. The CDR3 DNA follows: TGTGCCAGCAGTTTATCAACAGCTCAGTCTGGTAGTAATTCACCCCTCCACTTT.

The chain couples TRBV23-1 to TRBJ1-1, with 9 bases that match TRBD1. TRBV23-1 is an open reading frame, and its role is uncertain. There are 16 residues in the CDR3. V shed 0 bases, J shed 0 bases, and the junction held 2 bases outside the gene matches. The CDR3 DNA reads TGCGCCAGCAGTCAATCTGGACAGGGGATGAACACTGAAGCTTTCTTT. It specifies CASSQSGQGMNTEAFF.

The chain carries TRBV3-1 (or the pseudogene TRBV3-2) and TRBJ1-3; weak D call: TRBD1 (6 bases). This CDR3 spans 12 amino acids. Trimming stripped 9 bases from V and 7 bases from J, with 13 bases between. CDR1 and CDR2 (germline): LGHDT, YNNKEL (reference sequence). The CDR3 nucleotides read TGTGCCAGTGGGGTTCAGGGGAACACCATATATTTT. As protein: CASGVQGNTIYF.

The gene calls are TRBV30 and TRBJ2-2; D not resolved. V was cut by 3 bases and J by 4 bases, with 15 bases left in between. The germline V gene has CDR1 GTSNPN and CDR2 SVGIG (reference sequence). The CDR3 sequence is 15 residues long. The DNA of the CDR3 is TGTGCCTGGAGCCACCTGAGGTTGGGCACCGGGGAGCTGTTTTTT. Protein: CAWSHLRLGTGELFF.

This chain joins TRBV19 and TRBJ1-5; D is uncertain. V lost 5 bases to trimming and J lost 1 base, with 15 bases between them. Germline CDR1 reads LNHDA; CDR2 reads SQIVND (reference sequence). The CDR3 is 16 amino acids. CDR3 protein: CASSLYKGGSNQPQHF. For the CDR3, the DNA is TGTGCCAGTAGTCTATACAAGGGAGGAAGCAATCAGCCCCAGCATTTT.

J is TRBJ1-1 and V is TRBV5-1; 7 bases are a match to TRBD1. CDR1 is SGHRS and CDR2 is YFSETQ in the germline V gene. The CDR3 is 15 amino acids. V shed 3 bases, J shed 5 bases, and the junction held 10 bases outside the gene matches. The CDR3 reads CASSSTGAGVTEAFF. CDR3 bases: TGCGCCAGCAGCTCAACAGGGGCAGGAGTGACTGAAGCTTTCTTT.

The chain uses TRBV10-2 and TRBJ1-5; D gene uncertain. The CDR3 has 12 amino acids. V was shortened by 7 bases and J by 1 base, with 5 bases between the two germline ends. CDR1 WSHSY and CDR2 SAAADI come from the germline V gene. Written as DNA, the CDR3 is TGCGCCAGCAAACAGAGCAATCAGCCCCAGCATTTT. Its protein product is CASKQSNQPQHF.